This entry is about one T cell receptor (beta chain). These data come from a study of T cell changes during pregnancy in multiple sclerosis. The data were produced by immunoSEQ multiplex PCR, yet TCRdb's version contains in-frame clones alone and is incomplete. The table shows just over 40,000 clones, with 88% occurring only once. This receptor was identified in a female donor in good health, enrolled as a control in a pregnancy study. Sample: peripheral blood, taken in the first trimester of pregnancy.

CDR3 in amino acids: CASSLAGGIHSTDTQYF. DNA of the CDR3: TGTGCCAGCAGCTTAGCAGGCGGGATCCATAGCACAGATACGCAGTATTTT. The genes are TRBV11-2 and TRBJ2-3; D is perhaps TRBD2 (6 bases). Germline values: CDR1 SGHAT, CDR2 FQNNGV. The CDR3 length is 17 residues. V was cut by 1 base and J by 0 bases, with 14 bases left in between. Complete variable domain (other parts from reference TRBV11-2 and TRBJ2-3): EAGVAQSPRYKIIEKRQSVAFWCNPISGHATLYWYQQILGQGPKLLIQFQNNGVVDDSQLPKDRFSAERLKGVDSTLKIQPAKLEDSAVYLCASSLAGGIHSTDTQYFGPGTRLTVL.